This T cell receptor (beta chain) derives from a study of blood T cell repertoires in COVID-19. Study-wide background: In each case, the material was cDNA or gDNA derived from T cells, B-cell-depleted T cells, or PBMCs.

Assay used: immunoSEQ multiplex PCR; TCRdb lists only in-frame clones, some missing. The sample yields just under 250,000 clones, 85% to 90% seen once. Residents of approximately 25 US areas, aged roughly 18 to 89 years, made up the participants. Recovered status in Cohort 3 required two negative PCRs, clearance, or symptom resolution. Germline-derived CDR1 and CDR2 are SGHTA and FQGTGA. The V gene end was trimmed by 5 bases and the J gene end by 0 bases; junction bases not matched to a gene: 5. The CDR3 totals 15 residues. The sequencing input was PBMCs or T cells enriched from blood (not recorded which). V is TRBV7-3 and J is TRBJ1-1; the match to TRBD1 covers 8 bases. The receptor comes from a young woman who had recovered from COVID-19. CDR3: CASSVGTGMNTEAFF. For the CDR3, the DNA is TGTGCCAGCAGCGTCGGGACAGGCATGAACACTGAAGCTTTCTTT.